These 24 T cell receptor beta chains share one sample of origin, sequenced in a study of T cell responses to AZD1222 COVID-19 vaccine. Sequenced by immunoSEQ multiplex PCR; TCRdb stores in-frame clones only, minus some. The data show about 140,000 clones, about 92% seen once. The sequenced sample was peripheral blood, obtained 28 days after the second AZD1222 dose. Receptors were obtained from an adult who received the AZD1222 COVID-19 vaccine.

The V and J genes are TRBV4-1 and TRBJ2-7; 10 nucleotides match TRBD1. Germline assignment: CDR1 MGHRA and CDR2 YSYEKL. There are 15 residues in the CDR3. J gave up 4 bases and V 1 base, and 4 bases lay outside the gene matches. CDR3 in DNA: TGCGCCAGCAGCCAAGTTCCGGGACAGGGGTACGAGCAGTACTTC. Protein: CASSQVPGQGYEQYF.

J is TRBJ1-2 and V is TRBV30; D gene unclear. Germline V gene lookup returns CDR1 GTSNPN and CDR2 SVGIG (reference sequence). This CDR3 comprises 11 residues. Trimming pared 2 bases from V and 4 bases from J, leaving 5 bases between. CDR3 amino acids: CAWSRSYGYTF. The CDR3 coding sequence is TGTGCCTGGAGTCGATCCTATGGCTACACCTTC.

This clone was seen a single time. The chain links TRBV10-1 to TRBJ2-3, with TRBD2 identical over 11 bases. This CDR3 spans 15 amino acids. Germline-derived CDR1 and CDR2 are WNHNN and SYGVQD (reference sequence). V lost 2 bases to trimming and J lost 5 bases; unmatched junction nucleotides: 3. CDR3 in amino acids: CASSEPGTSGDTQYF. The CDR3 DNA reads TGCGCCAGCAGTGAGCCTGGGACTAGCGGAGATACGCAGTATTTT.

The chain couples TRBV4-2 to TRBJ2-1, with 8 bases aligning to TRBD2. CDR3 size: 18 residues. Germline loops: CDR1 LGHNA, CDR2 YNFKEQ. V shed 0 bases, J shed 6 bases, and the junction held 13 bases outside the gene matches. CDR3 region: CASSQEVLLADIVNEQFF. The CDR3 DNA is TGTGCCAGCAGCCAAGAAGTCCTACTAGCGGATATTGTCAATGAGCAGTTCTTC.

CDR3 sequence reads: CAWSVATGRANYGYTF. Here the CDR3 DNA reads TGTGCCTGGAGTGTGGCGACAGGCCGAGCTAACTATGGCTACACCTTC. The genes are TRBV30 and TRBJ1-2; D is possibly TRBD1 (6 bases). The CDR3 loop spans 16 amino acids. V lost 0 bases and J lost 0, with 14 bases in between. Germline V CDR1 and CDR2: GTSNPN, SVGIG (reference sequence).

The chain couples TRBV14 to TRBJ2-1; 11 bases line up with TRBD2. The CDR3 consists of 16 residues. V lost 4 bases to trimming and J lost 6 bases; unmatched junction nucleotides: 8. CDR1 SGHDN and CDR2 FVKESK come from the germline V gene. This chain's CDR3 is CASSLLLAGGPNEQFF. Written as DNA, the CDR3 is TGTGCCAGCAGCCTCCTGCTAGCGGGAGGCCCCAATGAGCAGTTCTTC. The full variable domain, with the rest looked up from reference TRBV14 and TRBJ2-1, is EAGVTQFPSHSVIEKGQTVTLRCDPISGHDNLYWYRRVMGKEIKFLLHFVKESKQDESGMPNNRFLAERTGGTYSTLKVQPAELEDSGVYFCASSLLLAGGPNEQFFGPGTRLTVL.

The CDR3 bases are TGTGCCAGCTCACCACCGGGGGGCCGCTTGGGCTACACCTTC. This encodes CASSPPGGRLGYTF. This chain joins TRBV18 and TRBJ1-2; tentative D call: TRBD1 (6 bases). Germline-derived CDR1 and CDR2 are KGHSH and LQKENI. The CDR3 extends over 14 amino acids. The V end was cut by 0 bases, the J end by 8 bases, with 13 bases between. The variable domain in full, completed from reference TRBV18 and TRBJ1-2, reads NAGVMQNPRHLVRRRGQEARLRCSPMKGHSHVYWYRQLPEEGLKFMVYLQKENIIDESGMPKERFSAEFPKEGPSILRIQQVVRGDSAAYFCASSPPGGRLGYTFGSGTRLTVV.

The table lists this clone with a few counts. The V call is TRBV4-3, the J call TRBJ1-2, with TRBD1 matching 8 bases. The CDR3 runs to 15 residues. V gave up 3 bases and J gave up 2 bases; unmatched junction bases: 5. Germline loops: CDR1 LGHNA, CDR2 YSLEER. The CDR3 nucleotides are TGCGCCAGCAGCCATTTGGACAGGGAGAACTATGGCTACACCTTC. Translation gives CASSHLDRENYGYTF.

V usage is TRBV30 and J usage is TRBJ1-1; D is undetermined. Deletions cut 0 bases from V and 7 bases from J, with 6 bases between. Germline loops: CDR1 GTSNPN, CDR2 SVGIG (reference sequence). The length of the CDR3 is 11 residues. The CDR3 bases are TGTGCCTGGAGTGTACAGCTTGAAGCTTTCTTT. It codes for CAWSVQLEAFF.

CDR3 coding DNA: TGTGCCTGGACCCGCGGGACTAAGTACACCGGGGAGCTGTTTTTT. This gives the protein CAWTRGTKYTGELFF. The V and J genes are TRBV30 and TRBJ2-2, with TRBD2 matching 7 bases. The germline V gene has CDR1 GTSNPN and CDR2 SVGIG (reference sequence). The CDR3 spans 15 residues. The junction had 8 bases not matched to a gene; V was cut back by 4 bases and J by 3 bases.

This chain uses TRBV7-8 with TRBJ2-1; D call uncertain. The V and J ends lost 0 bases and 7 bases respectively, with 19 bases between them. CDR1 is SGHVS, CDR2 FQNEAQ, per germline. There are 17 residues in the CDR3. Here the CDR3 DNA reads TGTGCCAGCAGCTTAGCGCGTATATTGGGCTCCGGGAATGAGCAGTTCTTC. Protein product: CASSLARILGSGNEQFF.

This sequence joins TRBV10-2 and TRBJ2-7; 8 nucleotides align to TRBD1. The CDR3 loop spans 13 amino acids. Per the germline V gene, CDR1 is WSHSY and CDR2 is SAAADI. V was pared by 7 bases and J by 5 bases, with 7 bases of the junction left unmatched. This chain's CDR3 is CASNPPGGDEQYF. In DNA form, the CDR3 reads TGCGCCAGCAATCCCCCAGGGGGCGACGAGCAGTACTTC.

The chain combines TRBV5-1 with TRBJ2-7; unclear D gene. In germline, CDR1 is SGHRS, CDR2 YFSETQ. The V end was cut by 0 bases, the J end by 3 bases, with 10 bases between. The CDR3 runs to 14 residues. The CDR3 sequence: CASSLASPGYEQYF. As DNA, the CDR3 is TGCGCCAGCAGCTTGGCCAGTCCGGGCTACGAGCAGTACTTC.

The chain combines TRBV6-5 with TRBJ2-3; D gene ambiguous. This CDR3 comprises 13 residues. Germline CDR1 reads MNHEY; CDR2 reads SVGAGI. Trimming took off 6 bases at V and 6 bases at J, with 13 bases between the two ends. This CDR3 is CASSASKVDTQYF. The CDR3 DNA reads TGTGCCAGCAGCGCATCGAAGGTGGATACGCAGTATTTT.

The J gene is TRBJ1-5, the V gene TRBV18; D is undetermined. V dropped 6 bases and J dropped 5 bases, with 11 bases sitting between them. This CDR3 region has 13 residues. Germline CDR1 reads KGHSH; CDR2 reads LQKENI. The CDR3 here is CASSGGIDQPQHF. The CDR3 DNA sequence: TGTGCCAGCTCTGGCGGGATCGATCAGCCCCAGCATTTT.

The chain uses TRBV12-5 and TRBJ2-1; 8 nucleotides match TRBD2. The length of the CDR3 is 14 residues. Germline V gene data show CDR1 as LGHNT and CDR2 as FRNRAP. V shed 2 bases and J 10 bases; nucleotides not matched to a gene: 7. This chain's CDR3 is CASGLYPGREEQFF. The CDR3 bases are TGTGCTAGTGGTTTGTACCCCGGGAGGGAGGAGCAGTTCTTC. Combining the CDR3 with reference TRBV12-5 and TRBJ2-1 gives the whole variable domain DARVTQTPRHKVTEMGQEVTMRCQPILGHNTVFWYRQTMMQGLELLAYFRNRAPLDDSGMPKDRFSAEMPDATLATLKIQPSEPRDSAVYFCASGLYPGREEQFFGPGTRLTVL.

V and J are TRBV30 and TRBJ1-6; TRBD1 might be the D (5 bases). Looked up from germline, CDR1 is GTSNPN and CDR2 is SVGIG (reference sequence). The CDR3 sequence is 14 residues long. V lost 1 base to trimming and J lost 5 bases, with 9 bases between them. The CDR3 nucleotides are TGTGCCTGGAGTGGACAGCTCGATAATTCACCCCTCCACTTT. Protein: CAWSGQLDNSPLHF.

The chain joins TRBV12-3 or TRBV12-4 to TRBJ1-5; 7 positions match TRBD1. CDR3 size: 13 residues. Trimming took 8 bases from V and 1 from J; bases not matched to a gene: 2. CDR3 amino acids: CASQGESNQPQHF. CDR3 coding DNA: TGTGCCAGCCAGGGGGAGAGCAATCAGCCCCAGCATTTT.

V usage is TRBV2 and J usage is TRBJ2-3, with 10 bases aligning to TRBD2. With 2 bases clipped from V and 4 bases from J, the junction kept 3 bases outside the gene matches. The CDR3 has 15 amino acids. Germline CDR1 reads SNHLY; CDR2 reads FYNNEI. The CDR3 DNA follows: TGTGCCAGCAGTGAACTAGCGGGAGCAGCAGATACGCAGTATTTT. Translation gives CASSELAGAADTQYF. The full variable domain, in which reference TRBV2 and TRBJ2-3 provide the parts outside the CDR3, is EPEVTQTPSHQVTQMGQEVILRCVPISNHLYFYWYRQILGQKVEFLVSFYNNEISEKSEIFDDQFSVERPDGSNFTLKIRSTKLEDSAMYFCASSELAGAADTQYFGPGTRLTVL.

The V gene is TRBV12-3 or TRBV12-4, the J gene TRBJ2-5, with unresolved D. The CDR3 is 12 residues long. The ends were cut back, 8 bases at V and 2 bases at J, with 9 bases in the middle. The CDR3 spells CASGSWQETQYF. CDR3 DNA: TGTGCCAGCGGGTCTTGGCAAGAGACCCAGTACTTC.

The chain recombines TRBV19 with TRBJ2-7; D perhaps matches TRBD1 (5 bases). Germline CDR1 reads LNHDA; CDR2 reads SQIVND (reference sequence). This CDR3 contains 14 residues. V was clipped by 2 bases and J by 3 bases, with 11 bases between them. CDR3 in DNA: TGTGCCAGTAGTATATGGGGCAGGAGCTACGAGCAGTACTTC. Translated: CASSIWGRSYEQYF.

The chain joins TRBV27 to TRBJ1-2; 7 nucleotides match TRBD1. The germline V gene encodes CDR1 MNHEY and CDR2 SMNVEV (reference sequence). The CDR3 runs to 16 residues. J lost 2 bases, V lost 8 bases, and 14 bases had no gene match. The chain's CDR3 is CASGSDRTAPNYGYTF. Written as DNA, the CDR3 is TGTGCCAGCGGATCGGACAGGACCGCACCAAACTATGGCTACACCTTC.

The chain combines TRBV7-2 with TRBJ2-7; the match to TRBD1 covers 11 bases. The V and J ends lost 5 bases and 3 bases, in that order; junction bases with no gene match: 6. The CDR3 spans 15 residues. Germline CDR1 is SGHTA and CDR2 is FQGNSA. The CDR3 DNA reads as TGTGCCAGCAGCGCCGGGACAGGGGGTTTCTACGAGCAGTACTTC. Its protein is CASSAGTGGFYEQYF. Using reference TRBV7-2 and TRBJ2-7 for the parts outside the CDR3, the full variable domain is GAGVSQSPSNKVTEKGKDVELRCDPISGHTALYWYRQSLGQGLEFLIYFQGNSAPDKSGLPSDRFSAERTGGSVSTLTIQRTQQEDSAVYLCASSAGTGGFYEQYFGPGTRLTVT.

The J gene is TRBJ2-7, the V gene TRBV7-8; 8 bases map to TRBD1. Germline V gives CDR1 SGHVS, CDR2 FQNEAQ. J gave up 5 bases and V 1 base, and 7 bases lay outside the gene matches. This CDR3 contains 15 residues. Written as DNA, the CDR3 is TGTGCCAGCAGCTTAGGATCAGGCAGGGGGCACGAGCAGTACTTC. Encoded protein: CASSLGSGRGHEQYF.